Below are 11 T cell receptor beta chains sequenced from a single sample in a study of identical twins. MiXCR was run by TCRdb on the 5' RACE reads, yielding one entry per CDR3 protein. The table shows about 210,000 distinct CDR3 sequences, with roughly a tenth occurring only once. The sequenced material came from memory (CD45RO+) T cells sorted from blood. Receptors were obtained from a young woman in good health.

This chain links TRBV29-1 with TRBJ2-1; 11 positions match TRBD2. Germline V CDR1 and CDR2: SQVTM, ANQGSEA. V was pared by 3 bases and J by 4 bases, with 8 bases of the junction left unmatched. The CDR3 has 16 amino acids. The CDR3 sequence is CSVDPVSSGGYNEQFF. The CDR3 nucleotides read TGCAGCGTTGACCCCGTTTCTAGCGGGGGGTACAATGAGCAGTTCTTC.

This clonotype was observed a handful of times. This chain links TRBV3-1 with TRBJ2-7; D remains unclear. Trimming shortened V by 2 bases and J by 2 bases, and 10 bases separated the two germline ends. This CDR3 is 14 amino acids long. The germline V gene encodes CDR1 LGHDT and CDR2 YNNKEL (reference sequence). Here the CDR3 reads CASSQSWETYEQYF. CDR3 in DNA: TGTGCCAGCAGCCAATCTTGGGAAACCTACGAGCAGTACTTC.

This chain uses TRBV6-5 with TRBJ2-7; D is ambiguous. CDR1 is MNHEY, CDR2 SVGAGI, per germline. The ends were cut back, 2 bases at V and 3 bases at J, with 11 bases in the middle. This CDR3 comprises 14 residues. The CDR3 DNA reads TGTGCCAGCAGTTACGGCAGAAGGGACTACGAGCAGTACTTC. Its protein product is CASSYGRRDYEQYF.

In this sample, this clonotype turned up many times. This rearrangement joins TRBV7-9 to TRBJ2-7; D could derive from TRBD1 or TRBD2 (5 bases each). This CDR3 contains 16 residues. The ends were cut back, 2 bases at V and 3 bases at J, with 17 bases in the middle. The germline CDR1 and CDR2 sequences are SEHNR and FQNEAQ (reference sequence). The CDR3 DNA reads TGTGCCAGCAGCTTAAAAGGGGCGGAGGAAGGCTACGAGCAGTACTTC. It codes for CASSLKGAEEGYEQYF.

This clonotype turned up a few times. This rearrangement joins TRBV7-9 to TRBJ2-4; no reliable D call. CDR1 and CDR2 (germline): SEHNR, FQNEAQ (reference sequence). This CDR3 has 14 amino acids. V lost 0 bases and J lost 1, with 4 bases in between. The CDR3 DNA follows: TGTGCCAGCAGCTTAGCCGAGGCCAAAAACATTCAGTACTTC. As protein: CASSLAEAKNIQYF. Variable domain in full (rest from reference TRBV7-9 and TRBJ2-4): DTGVSQNPRHKITKRGQNVTFRCDPISEHNRLYWYRQTLGQGPEFLTYFQNEAQLEKSRLLSDRFSAERPKGSFSTLEIQRTEQGDSAMYLCASSLAEAKNIQYFGAGTRLSVL.

V gene TRBV11-1 combines with J gene TRBJ2-1, with 10 bases that match TRBD2. CDR3 size: 18 residues. Germline V gives CDR1 SGHAT, CDR2 FQDESV (reference sequence). With V trimmed by 4 bases and J by 0 bases, 9 bases remained unmatched. CDR3 in amino acids: CASSYGLAVFSSYNEQFF. As DNA, the CDR3 is TGTGCCAGCAGCTACGGACTAGCGGTTTTTAGCTCCTACAATGAGCAGTTCTTC.

In its sample, this clonotype was seen a few times. The V call is TRBV20-1, the J call TRBJ1-5; 7 positions match TRBD1. With 6 bases clipped from V and 1 base from J, the junction kept 9 bases outside the gene matches. The CDR3 sequence is 15 residues long. CDR1 is DFQATT, CDR2 SNEGSKA, per germline (reference sequence). The CDR3 sequence is CSAGTVKGSNQPQHF. Written as DNA, the CDR3 is TGCAGTGCCGGGACAGTCAAGGGGAGCAATCAGCCCCAGCATTTT.

This clonotype was counted ten times or more. This rearrangement joins TRBV10-3 to TRBJ2-1, with D tentatively TRBD1 or TRBD2 (5 bases each). The V end was cut by 1 base, the J end by 9 bases, with 7 bases between. This CDR3 region has 12 residues. Looked up from germline, CDR1 is ENHRY and CDR2 is SYGVKD. DNA for the CDR3: TGTGCCATCAGTGAGTGGGACGGTGAGCAGTTCTTC. It yields the protein CAISEWDGEQFF.

The V gene is TRBV20-1, the J gene TRBJ2-5; 8 bases are shared with TRBD1. The length of the CDR3 is 12 residues. V lost 6 bases and J lost 5; bases outside the gene matches: 5. The germline gives CDR1 DFQATT, CDR2 SNEGSKA (reference sequence). CDR3 protein: CSAPTGVETQYF. DNA for the CDR3: TGCAGTGCGCCGACAGGGGTGGAGACCCAGTACTTC.

This chain links TRBV7-2 with TRBJ2-7; 8 bases are shared with TRBD2. J was trimmed by 0 bases and V by 2 bases; bases with no gene match: 3. The CDR3 length is 15 residues. Germline values: CDR1 SGHTA, CDR2 FQGNSA. This CDR3 reads CASSLSGSLSYEQYF. The CDR3 region has the DNA TGTGCCAGCAGCTTAAGCGGGAGTCTCTCCTACGAGCAGTACTTC.

As DNA, the CDR3 is TGTGCCAGCAGCTTAAACGCCGGCAACACAGATACGCAGTATTTT. Translated, it gives CASSLNAGNTDTQYF. The J gene is TRBJ2-3, the V gene TRBV11-3, with no clear D. This CDR3 spans 15 amino acids. Trimming took 2 bases from V and 2 from J, leaving 11 bases between them. From germline, CDR1 is SGHNT and CDR2 YENEEA.